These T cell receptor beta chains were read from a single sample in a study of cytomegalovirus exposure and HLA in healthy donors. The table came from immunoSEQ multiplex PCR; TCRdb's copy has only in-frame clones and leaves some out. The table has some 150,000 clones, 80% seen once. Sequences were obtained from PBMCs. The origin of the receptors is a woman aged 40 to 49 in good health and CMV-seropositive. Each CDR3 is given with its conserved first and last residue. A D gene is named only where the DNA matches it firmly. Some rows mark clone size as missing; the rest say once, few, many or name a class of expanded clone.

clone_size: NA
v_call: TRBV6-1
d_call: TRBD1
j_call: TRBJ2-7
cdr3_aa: CASQGQGRSYEQYF

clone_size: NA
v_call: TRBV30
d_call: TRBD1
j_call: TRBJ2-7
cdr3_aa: CAWSGGQGLGDEQYF

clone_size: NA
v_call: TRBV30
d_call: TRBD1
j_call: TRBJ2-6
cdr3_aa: CAWRQGAGANVLTF

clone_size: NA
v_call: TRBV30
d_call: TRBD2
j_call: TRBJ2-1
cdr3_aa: CAWRLAGGNEQFF

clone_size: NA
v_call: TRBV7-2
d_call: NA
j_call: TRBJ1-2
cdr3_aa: CASSARTANYGYTF

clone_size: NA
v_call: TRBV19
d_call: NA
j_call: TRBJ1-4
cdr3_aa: CASSNRELVNEKLFF

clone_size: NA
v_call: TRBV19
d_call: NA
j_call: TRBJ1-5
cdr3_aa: CASSIGYGGQPQHF

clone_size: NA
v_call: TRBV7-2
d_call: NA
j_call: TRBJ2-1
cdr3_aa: CASSLVRGGNEQFF

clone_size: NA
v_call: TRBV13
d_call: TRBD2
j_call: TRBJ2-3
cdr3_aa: CASLVSGSVTSDTQYF

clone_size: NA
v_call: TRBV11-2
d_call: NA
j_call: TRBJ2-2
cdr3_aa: CASSPLAASNRNTGELFF

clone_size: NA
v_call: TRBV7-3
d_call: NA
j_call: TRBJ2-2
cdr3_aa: CASSSLASGELFF

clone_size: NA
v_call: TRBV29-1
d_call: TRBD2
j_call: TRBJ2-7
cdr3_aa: CSAGTSGRYEQYF

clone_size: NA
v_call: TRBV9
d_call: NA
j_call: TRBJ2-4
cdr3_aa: CASSRGSVGVTNIQYF

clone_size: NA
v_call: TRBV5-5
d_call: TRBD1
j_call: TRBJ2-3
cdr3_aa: CASSSVTGGLSIDTQYF

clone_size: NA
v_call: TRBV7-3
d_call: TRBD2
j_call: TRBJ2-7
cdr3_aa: CASSLTGRDEQYF

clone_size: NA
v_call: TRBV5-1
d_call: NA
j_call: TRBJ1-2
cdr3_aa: CASSEAAGYYGYTF

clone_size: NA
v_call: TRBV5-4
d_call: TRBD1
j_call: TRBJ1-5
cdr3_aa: CASSVYRGDGNQPQHF

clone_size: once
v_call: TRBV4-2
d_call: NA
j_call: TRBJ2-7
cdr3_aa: CASSQDGTSLYF

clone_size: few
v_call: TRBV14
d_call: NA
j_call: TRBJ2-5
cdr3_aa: CASSNFISETQYF

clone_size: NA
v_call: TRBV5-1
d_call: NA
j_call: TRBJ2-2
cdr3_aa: CASSSPRVAGELFF

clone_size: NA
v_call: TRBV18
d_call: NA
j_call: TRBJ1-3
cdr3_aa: CASSPSTRAGNTIYF

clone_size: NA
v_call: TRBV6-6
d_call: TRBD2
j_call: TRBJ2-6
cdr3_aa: CASMGGLGANVLTF

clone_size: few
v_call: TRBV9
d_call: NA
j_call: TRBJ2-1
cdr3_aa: CASSVEALYNEQFF

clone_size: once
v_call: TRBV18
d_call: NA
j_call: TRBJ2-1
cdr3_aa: CASSPPDSNEQFF

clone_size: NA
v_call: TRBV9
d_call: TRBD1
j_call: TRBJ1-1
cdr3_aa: CASSVATTGDTEAFF

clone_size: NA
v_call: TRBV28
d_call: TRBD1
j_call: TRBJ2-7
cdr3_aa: CASSLSRTGLGEQYF

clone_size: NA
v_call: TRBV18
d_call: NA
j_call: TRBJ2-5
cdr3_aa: CASSPGETQYF

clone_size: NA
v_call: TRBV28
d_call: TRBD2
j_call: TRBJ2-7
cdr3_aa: CASSHTFGTSGAYEQYF

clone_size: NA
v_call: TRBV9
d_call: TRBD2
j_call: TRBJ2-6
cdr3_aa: CASSVGPGGAGANVLTF

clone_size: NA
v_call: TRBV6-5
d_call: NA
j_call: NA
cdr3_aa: CASSSTGQTYEQYF

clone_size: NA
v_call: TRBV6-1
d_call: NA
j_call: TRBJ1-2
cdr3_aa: CASSERTGVYGYTF

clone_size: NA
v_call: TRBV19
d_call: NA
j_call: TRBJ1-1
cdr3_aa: CASSIAGGEAFF

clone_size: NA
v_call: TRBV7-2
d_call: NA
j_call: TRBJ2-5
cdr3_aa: CASSFGSLQETQYF

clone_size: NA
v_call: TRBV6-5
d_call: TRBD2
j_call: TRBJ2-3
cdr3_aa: CASSYQAGATDTQYF

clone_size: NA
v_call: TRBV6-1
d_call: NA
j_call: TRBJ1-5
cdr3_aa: CASRWEGGNQPQHF

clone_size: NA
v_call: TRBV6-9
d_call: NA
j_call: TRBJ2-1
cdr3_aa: CASRLKGIEQFF

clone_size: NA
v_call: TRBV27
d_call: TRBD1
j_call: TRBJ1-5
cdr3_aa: CASRPQGAQGPQHF